The 24 T cell receptor beta chains below were found in one sample sequenced in a study of T cell changes during pregnancy in multiple sclerosis (dated 2019 in TCRdb). The method behind the library was the immunoSEQ multiplex PCR assay. TCRdb stores this immuneACCESS table with in-frame sequences only. Part of the clones is absent; in the studies checked, under half of the shortfall reflects unresolved V genes, and no reason is known for the rest. Here the sample has more than 30,000 clones; 90% occur a single time. The top ten clones comprise just over 0.55% of the sample. The material was CD4+ T cells from peripheral blood mononuclear cells, obtained in the third trimester of pregnancy. Source of these receptors: a female donor in good health, enrolled as a control in a pregnancy study.

CDR3 region: CASSLEGQGGKPQHF. The DNA of the CDR3 is TGTGCCAGCAGCTTAGAGGGACAGGGGGGTAAGCCCCAGCATTTT. This chain links TRBV7-9 with TRBJ1-5; 11 positions agree with TRBD1. The CDR3 runs 15 residues. The ends lost 1 base at V and 8 bases at J; junction bases unmatched: 4. CDR1 is SEHNR and CDR2 is FQNEAQ in the germline V gene (reference sequence).

The chain has TRBV6-6 and TRBJ1-2, with a tentative D call TRBD1 (6 bases). Germline V gene sequence: CDR1 MNHNY, CDR2 SVGAGI (reference sequence). The CDR3 is 14 amino acids. V lost 6 bases and J 5 bases, leaving 16 bases between the germline ends. Here the CDR3 reads CASRNIGQRYGYTF. Here the CDR3 DNA reads TGTGCCAGCAGGAATATCGGACAGCGATATGGCTACACCTTC.

The chain is built from TRBV29-1 and TRBJ2-7, with D tentatively TRBD1 (6 bases). In germline, CDR1 is SQVTM, CDR2 ANQGSEA. The CDR3 consists of 13 residues. V dropped 8 bases and J dropped 3 bases, with 17 bases sitting between them. The DNA for the CDR3 is TGCAGCTGCGCGGACAGCCCGATCTACGAGCAGTACTTC. Residues: CSCADSPIYEQYF.

V and J are TRBV18 and TRBJ1-2; 11 bases are a match to TRBD1. CDR3 length equals 15 residues. Unmatched junction bases numbered 2, after V lost 3 bases and J lost 2 bases. Germline-derived CDR1 and CDR2 are KGHSH and LQKENI. CDR3 region: CASSPGQGANYGYTF. CDR3 sequence (DNA): TGTGCCAGCTCACCTGGACAGGGGGCAAACTATGGCTACACCTTC.

V usage is TRBV18 and J usage is TRBJ2-2, with 9 bases matching TRBD1. Trimming cost V 1 base and J 1 base; bases outside gene matches: 1. CDR3 size: 16 residues. CDR1 is KGHSH and CDR2 is LQKENI in the germline V gene. CDR3 sequence reads: CASSPRDRVNTGELFF. CDR3 coding DNA: TGTGCCAGCTCACCACGGGACAGGGTGAACACCGGGGAGCTGTTTTTT.

The chain combines TRBV4-2 with TRBJ1-1; possibly TRBD1 for D (6 bases). CDR3 size: 16 residues. The V end lost 4 bases, the J end lost 0 bases, and 15 bases lay between the germline ends. Germline V CDR1 and CDR2: LGHNA, YNFKEQ. CDR3 nucleotides: TGTGCCAGCAGCCCGCGGGCGACAGGACTGAACACTGAAGCTTTCTTT. It specifies CASSPRATGLNTEAFF.

The chain is built from TRBV5-6 and TRBJ1-1, with D perhaps TRBD1 (5 bases). Germline CDR1 reads SGHDT; CDR2 reads YYEEEE. CDR3 length: 13 residues. Trimming removed 4 bases at V and 8 bases at J, with 15 bases between. The DNA for the CDR3 is TGTGCCAGCAGCCCCCCAAACGACAGAGAAGCTTTCTTT. Translating gives CASSPPNDREAFF.

The rearrangement uses TRBV10-1 and TRBJ2-6; 10 nucleotides agree with TRBD1. Looked up from germline, CDR1 is WNHNN and CDR2 is SYGVQD (reference sequence). V shed 6 bases and J 3 bases; nucleotides not matched to a gene: 5. CDR3 size: 16 residues. The CDR3 DNA reads as TGCGCCAGCAGCCGGGACAGGGGTAGTGGGGCCAACGTCCTGACTTTC. As protein: CASSRDRGSGANVLTF.

This rearrangement joins TRBV10-3 to TRBJ1-1; D is undetermined. The germline V gene encodes CDR1 ENHRY and CDR2 SYGVKD. The CDR3 has 12 amino acids. The V end was cut by 5 bases, the J end by 0 bases, with 4 bases between. Here the CDR3 reads CAISPVNTEAFF. DNA of the CDR3: TGTGCCATCAGTCCTGTGAACACTGAAGCTTTCTTT.

The J gene is TRBJ1-4, the V gene TRBV4-1; 8 nucleotides agree with TRBD1. Trimming at V came to 3 bases and at J to 7 bases, leaving 10 bases not matched to a gene. CDR3 length: 16 residues. Germline loops: CDR1 MGHRA, CDR2 YSYEKL. The CDR3 DNA reads as TGCGCCAGCAGCCACGCAGGGGGCCGTGTCGGTGAAAAACTGTTTTTT. Protein sequence: CASSHAGGRVGEKLFF.

The rearrangement uses TRBV6-6 and TRBJ2-3; 9 bases map to TRBD1. This CDR3 has 14 residues. With V trimmed by 7 bases and J by 1 base, 3 bases remained unmatched. CDR1 and CDR2 (germline): MNHNY, SVGAGI (reference sequence). CDR3 bases: TGTGCCAGCAACACAGGGGGCCGCACAGATACGCAGTATTTT. It specifies CASNTGGRTDTQYF.

This clone was seen only once. This chain uses TRBV5-6 with TRBJ1-4; a possible D gene is TRBD1 (5 bases). The CDR3 is 13 residues long. Trimming removed 0 bases at V and 7 bases at J, with 7 bases between. CDR1 and CDR2 from the germline V gene are SGHDT and YYEEEE. DNA for the CDR3: TGTGCCAGCAGCTTGGGGGGCACTGAAAAACTGTTTTTT. Protein: CASSLGGTEKLFF. The whole variable domain, filled in from reference TRBV5-6 and TRBJ1-4, reads DAGVTQSPTHLIKTRGQQVTLRCSPKSGHDTVSWYQQALGQGPQFIFQYYEEEERQRGNFPDRFSGHQFPNYSSELNVNALLLGDSALYLCASSLGGTEKLFFGSGTQLSVL.

The chain couples TRBV5-1 to TRBJ1-4; possible D gene TRBD1, 5 bases. Per the germline V gene, CDR1 is SGHRS and CDR2 is YFSETQ. V lost 3 bases, J lost 2 bases, and 11 bases lay in between. CDR3 length: 15 residues. This CDR3 reads CASSSSGFTNEKLFF. The CDR3 DNA sequence: TGCGCCAGCAGCTCTTCAGGGTTCACTAATGAAAAACTGTTTTTT.

The chain employs TRBV4-3 and TRBJ2-2; 9 bases map to TRBD2. CDR1 and CDR2 (germline): LGHNA, YSLEER. The CDR3 is 17 residues long. The J segment lost 5 bases and the V segment lost 1 base, leaving 8 bases of the junction unmatched. CDR3 loop: CASSQAFAGGRTGELFF. Written as DNA, the CDR3 is TGCGCCAGCAGCCAAGCTTTTGCGGGGGGGCGGACCGGGGAGCTGTTTTTT.

V usage is TRBV6-1 and J usage is TRBJ2-7; 10 bases map to TRBD2. The CDR3 is 15 amino acids. Germline V CDR1 and CDR2: MNHNS, SASEGT. V lost 8 bases to trimming and J lost 3 bases; unmatched junction nucleotides: 10. The CDR3 protein is CASRGPLAGIYEQYF. The CDR3 nucleotides are TGTGCCAGCCGGGGCCCACTAGCGGGGATCTACGAGCAGTACTTC.

The chain is built from TRBV7-6 and TRBJ1-5, with D possibly TRBD1 on 5 matching bases. Between the trimmed V and J ends, which lost 2 bases and 0 bases, there was a span of 14 bases. The CDR3 runs 17 residues. The germline gives CDR1 SGHVS, CDR2 FNYEAQ. CDR3 sequence reads: CASSLRATVNSNQPQHF. The CDR3 region has the DNA TGTGCCAGCAGCTTACGAGCGACAGTTAATAGCAATCAGCCCCAGCATTTT.

The V call is TRBV6-1, the J call TRBJ2-3, with 12 bases lining up with TRBD2. The CDR3 length is 14 residues. Germline CDR1 MNHNS, CDR2 SASEGT. Unmatched junction bases numbered 5, after V lost 9 bases and J lost 4 bases. As DNA, the CDR3 is TGTGCCAGTGGACTAGCGGGACCATCAGATACGCAGTATTTT. As protein: CASGLAGPSDTQYF.

The chain carries TRBV19 and TRBJ1-5, with a weak D call TRBD1 (6 bases). The V gene's germline CDR1 is LNHDA and CDR2 SQIVND (reference sequence). This CDR3 region has 15 residues. Trimming shortened V by 6 bases and J by 2 bases, and 14 bases separated the two germline ends. CDR3 coding DNA: TGTGCCAGTAGGTCTGGACAGCCCGGCAATCAGCCCCAGCATTTT. Its protein is CASRSGQPGNQPQHF.

The chain links TRBV19 to TRBJ2-7, with 7 bases fitting TRBD1. The germline V gene encodes CDR1 LNHDA and CDR2 SQIVND (reference sequence). The length of the CDR3 is 14 residues. The trim removed 6 bases at V and 0 bases at J, leaving 5 bases unmatched. In DNA, the CDR3 is TGTGCCAGTAGCCCGGGACAGCACTCCTACGAGCAGTACTTC. Translating it yields CASSPGQHSYEQYF.

This clone was detected only once. This chain connects TRBV5-4 to TRBJ2-2; 7 bases are a match to TRBD2. CDR1 and CDR2 from the germline V gene are SGHNT and YYREEE (reference sequence). CDR3 length equals 16 residues. Unmatched junction bases numbered 8, after V lost 4 bases and J lost 2 bases. The CDR3 region has the DNA TGTGCCAGCAGCCGCCTCCGCGGGAGAAACACCGGGGAGCTGTTTTTT. Translation gives CASSRLRGRNTGELFF.

The V and J genes are TRBV25-1 and TRBJ2-1; a possible D gene is TRBD2 (8 bases). CDR3 length equals 17 residues. Per the germline V gene, CDR1 is MGHDK and CDR2 is SYGVNS. V was shortened by 6 bases and J by 0 bases, with 18 bases between the two germline ends. CDR3 region: CASRPSGGGSSYNEQFF. The CDR3 region has the DNA TGTGCCAGCAGGCCATCGGGAGGGGGCTCCTCCTACAATGAGCAGTTCTTC.

The rearrangement joins TRBV12-5 to TRBJ1-5; D is unclear. Trimming removed 5 bases at V and 9 bases at J, with 11 bases between. Germline V lookup: CDR1 LGHNT, CDR2 FRNRAP. This CDR3 is 12 amino acids long. The CDR3 DNA reads as TGTGCTAGTGGTACCCCCCCGGGGCCCCAGCATTTT. This gives the protein CASGTPPGPQHF.

This chain uses TRBV2 with TRBJ1-1; D is possibly TRBD1 (5 bases). The CDR3 length is 14 residues. V was trimmed by 1 base and J by 3 bases, leaving 9 bases between them. The germline V gene encodes CDR1 SNHLY and CDR2 FYNNEI. CDR3 in amino acids: CASSEVGGDTEAFF. The DNA of the CDR3 is TGTGCCAGCAGTGAAGTTGGGGGGGACACTGAAGCTTTCTTT.

The chain has TRBV29-1 and TRBJ2-7; 7 bases line up with TRBD1. The V gene's germline CDR1 is SQVTM and CDR2 ANQGSEA. The V gene end was trimmed by 8 bases and the J gene end by 5 bases; junction bases not matched to a gene: 12. This CDR3 spans 13 amino acids. This chain's CDR3 is CSFINRGVNEQYF. CDR3 bases: TGCAGCTTCATCAACAGGGGTGTGAACGAGCAGTACTTC.